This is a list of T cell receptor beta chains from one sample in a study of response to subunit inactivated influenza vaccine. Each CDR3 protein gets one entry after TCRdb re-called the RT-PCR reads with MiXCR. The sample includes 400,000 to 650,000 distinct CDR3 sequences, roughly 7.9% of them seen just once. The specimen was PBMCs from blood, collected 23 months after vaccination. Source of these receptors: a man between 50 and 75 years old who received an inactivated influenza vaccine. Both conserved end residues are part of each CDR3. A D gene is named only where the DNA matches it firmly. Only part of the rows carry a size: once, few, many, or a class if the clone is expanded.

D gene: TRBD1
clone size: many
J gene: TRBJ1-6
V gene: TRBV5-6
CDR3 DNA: TGTGCCAGCAGCCGTCTGGACAGGGGATATAATTCACCCCTCCACTTT
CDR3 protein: CASSRLDRGYNSPLHF

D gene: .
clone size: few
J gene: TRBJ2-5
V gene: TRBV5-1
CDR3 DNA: TGCGCCAGCAGCTTCATCACAGATCCCCAAGAGACCCAGTACTTC
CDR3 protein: CASSFITDPQETQYF

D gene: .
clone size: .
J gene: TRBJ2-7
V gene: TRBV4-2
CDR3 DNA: TGTGCCAGCAGCCAAGAGTGGGGGCTTGGGTACGAGCAGTACTTC
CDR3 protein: CASSQEWGLGYEQYF

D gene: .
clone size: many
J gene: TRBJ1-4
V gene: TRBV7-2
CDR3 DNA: TGTGCCAGCAGCTTAGGCGGGGGCGTGGGTGAAAAACTGTTTTTT
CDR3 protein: CASSLGGGVGEKLFF

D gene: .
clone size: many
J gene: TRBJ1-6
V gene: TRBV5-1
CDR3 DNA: TGCGCCAGCAGCTCTACAGATAATTCACCCCTCCACTTT
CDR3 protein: CASSSTDNSPLHF

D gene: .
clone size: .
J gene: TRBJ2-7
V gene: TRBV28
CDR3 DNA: TGTGCCAGCAGTTTTCCGGGGGACAGACACTACGAGCAGTACTTC
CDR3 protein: CASSFPGDRHYEQYF

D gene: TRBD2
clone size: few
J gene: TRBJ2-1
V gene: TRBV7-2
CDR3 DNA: TGTGCCAGCAGCTTAGAAAGCGGGGCGAGGAAGTTCTTC
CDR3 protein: CASSLESGARKFF

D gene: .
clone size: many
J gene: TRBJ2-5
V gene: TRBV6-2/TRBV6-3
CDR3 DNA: TGTGCCAGCAGTTACTCGGCTTTTGGAACCCAGTACTTC
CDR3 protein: CASSYSAFGTQYF

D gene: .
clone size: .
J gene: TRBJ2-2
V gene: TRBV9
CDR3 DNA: TGTGCCAGCAGCGTACAGGACTCCGGGGAGCTGTTTTTT
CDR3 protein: CASSVQDSGELFF

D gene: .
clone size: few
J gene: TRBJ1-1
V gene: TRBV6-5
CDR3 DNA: TGTGCCAGCAGTTACTCCCCGCGGGGGAGTGAAGCTTTCTTT
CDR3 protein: CASSYSPRGSEAFF

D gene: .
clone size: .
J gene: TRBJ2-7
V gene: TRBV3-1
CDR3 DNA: TGTGCCAGCAGCCAAATCGAAACTACCGAGCAGTACTTC
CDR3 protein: CASSQIETTEQYF

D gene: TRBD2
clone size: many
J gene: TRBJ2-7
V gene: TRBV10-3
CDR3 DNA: TGTGCCATCAGTGCGGCTAGCGGGGACTACGAGCAGTACTTC
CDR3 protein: CAISAASGDYEQYF

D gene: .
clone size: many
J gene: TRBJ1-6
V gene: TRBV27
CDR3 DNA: TGTGCCAGCAGTCTAGGGGGGACACGGAATTCACCCCTCCACTTT
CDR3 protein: CASSLGGTRNSPLHF

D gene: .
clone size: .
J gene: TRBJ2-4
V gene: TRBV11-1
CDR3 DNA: TGTGCCAGCAGCATAGCGGCGGGACAAACCTTATTAGCCAAAAACATTCAGTACTTC
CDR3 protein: CASSIAAGQTLLAKNIQYF

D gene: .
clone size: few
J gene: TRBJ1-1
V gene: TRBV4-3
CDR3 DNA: TGCGCCAGCAGCCAAGTTTGGGGGAACACTGAAGCTTTCTTT
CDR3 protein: CASSQVWGNTEAFF

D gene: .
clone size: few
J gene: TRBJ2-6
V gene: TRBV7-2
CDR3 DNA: TGTGCCAGCACTTCATCCGGGGCCAACGTCCTGACTTTC
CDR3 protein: CASTSSGANVLTF

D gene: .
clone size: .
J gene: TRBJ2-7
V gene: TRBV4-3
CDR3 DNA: TGCGCCAGCAGCCAGCTCAGGGAAGCACCCTACGAGCAGTACTTC
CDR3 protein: CASSQLREAPYEQYF

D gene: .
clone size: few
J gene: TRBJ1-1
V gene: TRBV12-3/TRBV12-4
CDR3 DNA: TGTGCCAGCATAGCTAACACTGAAGCTTTCTTT
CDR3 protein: CASIANTEAFF

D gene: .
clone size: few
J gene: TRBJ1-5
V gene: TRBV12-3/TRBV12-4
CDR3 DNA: TGTGCCAGCAGTTATGCGGTTCGTCAGCCCCAGCATTTT
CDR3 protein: CASSYAVRQPQHF

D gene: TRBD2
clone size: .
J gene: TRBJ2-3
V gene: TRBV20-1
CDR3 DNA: TGCAGTGCTAGGGATCCCGGGACTAGAGGGTTCTCTGCGCAGTATTTT
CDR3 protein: CSARDPGTRGFSAQYF

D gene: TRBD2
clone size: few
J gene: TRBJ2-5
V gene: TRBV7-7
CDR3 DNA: TGTGCCAGCAGCGTGCTAGCGGGACGAGAGACCCAGTACTTC
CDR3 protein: CASSVLAGRETQYF

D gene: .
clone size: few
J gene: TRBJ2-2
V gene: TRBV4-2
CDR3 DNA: TGTGCCAGCAGCCAAGAATCTAGCGACACCGGGGAGCTGTTTTTT
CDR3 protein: CASSQESSDTGELFF

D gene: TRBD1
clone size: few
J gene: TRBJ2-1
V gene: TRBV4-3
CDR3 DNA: TGCGCCAGCAGCCAAGAGGCGACAGGGAATTACAATGAGCAGTTCTTC
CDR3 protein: CASSQEATGNYNEQFF

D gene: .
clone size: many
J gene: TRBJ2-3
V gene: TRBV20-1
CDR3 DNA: TGCAGTGCTAGTGTAGGTGGCCCAGATACGCAGTATTTT
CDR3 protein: CSASVGGPDTQYF

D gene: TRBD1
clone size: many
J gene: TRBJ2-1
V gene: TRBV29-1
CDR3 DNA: TGCAGCGTCGCCTCTGGGTCCGGGACAGGGGGTTACAATGAGCAGTTCTTC
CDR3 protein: CSVASGSGTGGYNEQFF

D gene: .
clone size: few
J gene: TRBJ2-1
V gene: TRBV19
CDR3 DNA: TGTGCCAGTAGTCCCAATGGGGTAATAGAAGACAATGAGCAGTTCTTC
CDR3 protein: CASSPNGVIEDNEQFF

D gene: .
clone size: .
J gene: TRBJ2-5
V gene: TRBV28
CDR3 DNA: TGTGCCAGCAGTACTGCAGGGGTGCGGGAGACCCAGTACTTC
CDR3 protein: CASSTAGVRETQYF

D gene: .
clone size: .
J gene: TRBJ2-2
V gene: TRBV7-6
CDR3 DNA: TGTGCCAGCAGCTCGCAGGGGGGAAGGACCGGGGAGCTGTTTTTT
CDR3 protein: CASSSQGGRTGELFF

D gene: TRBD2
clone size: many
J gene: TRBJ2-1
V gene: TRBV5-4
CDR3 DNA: TGTGCCAGCAGCTTGGCTACTAGCGGGAGTCATGAGCAGTTCTTC
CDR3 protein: CASSLATSGSHEQFF

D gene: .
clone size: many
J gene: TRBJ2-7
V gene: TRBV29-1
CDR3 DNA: TGCAGCGCCCTGGGGGGCGCCTACGAGCAGTACTTC
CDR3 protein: CSALGGAYEQYF

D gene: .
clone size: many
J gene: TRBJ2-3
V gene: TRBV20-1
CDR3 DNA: TGCAGTGCCCCTACCCGCACAGATACGCAGTATTTT
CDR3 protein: CSAPTRTDTQYF

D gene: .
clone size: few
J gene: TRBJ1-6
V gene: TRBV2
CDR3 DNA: TGTGCCAGCATAAGGACACTCTTTTCACCCCTCCACTTT
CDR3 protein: CASIRTLFSPLHF

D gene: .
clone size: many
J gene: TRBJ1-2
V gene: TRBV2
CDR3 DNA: TGTGCCAGCAGACCTTATAGTGGCTACACCTTC
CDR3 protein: CASRPYSGYTF

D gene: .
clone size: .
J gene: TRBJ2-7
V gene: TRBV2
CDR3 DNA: TGTGCCAGCAGAAGCCTTAGGGGGGGGTCCTACGAGCAGTACTTC
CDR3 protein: CASRSLRGGSYEQYF

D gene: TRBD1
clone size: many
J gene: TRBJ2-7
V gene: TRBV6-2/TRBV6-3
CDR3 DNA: TGTGCCAGCAGTGTGGGACAGTTACTCTACGAGCAGTACTTC
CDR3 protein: CASSVGQLLYEQYF

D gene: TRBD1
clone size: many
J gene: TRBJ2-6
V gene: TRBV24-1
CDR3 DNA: TGTGCCACCAGTGAAGCCGGGACAGGGGGTGTCTCTGGGGCCAACGTCCTGACTTTC
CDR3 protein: CATSEAGTGGVSGANVLTF

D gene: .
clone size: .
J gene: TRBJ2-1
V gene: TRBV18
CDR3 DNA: TGTGCCAGCTCAGAGACCGACGGAGAAAATGAGCAGTTCTTC
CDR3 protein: CASSETDGENEQFF

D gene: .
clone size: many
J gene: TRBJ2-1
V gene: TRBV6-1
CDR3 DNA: TGTGCCAGCAGTGAATTTAGCAATGAGCAGTTCTTC
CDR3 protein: CASSEFSNEQFF

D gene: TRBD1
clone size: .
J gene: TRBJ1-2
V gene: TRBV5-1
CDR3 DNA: TGCGCCAGCAGCTTGGAGGGACAGAGCTTCTATGGCTACACCTTC
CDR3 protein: CASSLEGQSFYGYTF

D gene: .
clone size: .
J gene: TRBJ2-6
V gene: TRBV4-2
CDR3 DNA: TGTGCCAGCAGCCAAGGGAAACGGTTGACGGTTCCATCTGGGGCCAACGTCCTGACTTTC
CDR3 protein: CASSQGKRLTVPSGANVLTF

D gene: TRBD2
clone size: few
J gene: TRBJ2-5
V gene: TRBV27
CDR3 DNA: TGTGCCAGCAGTGTGACTAGCGCAATGAAGACCCAGTACTTC
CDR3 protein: CASSVTSAMKTQYF

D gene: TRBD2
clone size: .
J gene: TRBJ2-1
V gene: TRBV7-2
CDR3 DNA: TGTGCCAGCAGCTTGACTAGCGGGATGAAGAATGAGCAGTTCTTC
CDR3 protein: CASSLTSGMKNEQFF

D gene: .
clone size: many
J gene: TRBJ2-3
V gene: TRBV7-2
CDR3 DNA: TGTGCAGTTCAGCCGTTCACAGATACGCAGTATTTT
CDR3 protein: CAVQPFTDTQYF

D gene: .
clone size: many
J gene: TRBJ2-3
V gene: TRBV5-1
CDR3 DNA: TGCGCCAGTCGGACGGATTCACCCACAGATACGCAGTATTTT
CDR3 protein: CASRTDSPTDTQYF

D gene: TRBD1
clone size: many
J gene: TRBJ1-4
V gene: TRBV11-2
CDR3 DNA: TGTGCCAGCAGCTTGGGAATCGGGACAGGGGTTGAAAAACTGTTTTTT
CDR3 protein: CASSLGIGTGVEKLFF

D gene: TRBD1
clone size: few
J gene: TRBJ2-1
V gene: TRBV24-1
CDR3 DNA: TGTGCCACCAGTGATTTGCACCGACAGGGTGATGAGCAGTTCTTC
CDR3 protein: CATSDLHRQGDEQFF

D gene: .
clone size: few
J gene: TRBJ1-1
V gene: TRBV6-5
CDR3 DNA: TGTGCCAGCAGTTACGATCAGGGTTTTGGCACTGAAGCTTTCTTT
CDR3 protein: CASSYDQGFGTEAFF

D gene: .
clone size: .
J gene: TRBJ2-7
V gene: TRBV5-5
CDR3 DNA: TGTGCCAGCAGCCTTCGGCAGAACACCTACGAGCAGTACTTC
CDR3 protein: CASSLRQNTYEQYF

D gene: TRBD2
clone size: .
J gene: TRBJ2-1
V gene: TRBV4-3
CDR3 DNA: TGCGCCAGCAGCCAAGGGACTAGCGGGCTGAGCTCCTACAATGAGCAGTTCTTC
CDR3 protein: CASSQGTSGLSSYNEQFF